The rows below give T cell receptor beta chains drawn from one sample of a study of T cell responses to AZD1222 COVID-19 vaccine. The data were produced by immunoSEQ multiplex PCR, yet TCRdb's version contains in-frame clones alone and is incomplete. The table includes tens of thousands of clones, around 90% detected once. The sequencing here drew on peripheral blood, taken on day 0 of AZD1222 vaccination. These receptors were taken from an adult in good health. Each CDR3 is given with its conserved first and last residue. D genes are given only for firm matches. Clone size is stated in some rows and not others, as once, few, many or a class when expanded.

TRBD2	TRBV6-5	TRBJ2-1	.	TGTGCCAGCAGATCTAATACTAGCGGGAAGTTGTTCTTC	CASRSNTSGKLFF
TRBD2	TRBV5-1	TRBJ2-1	.	TGCGCCAGCAGCTTGAGTAGCGGGAGGGCCGGGAATGAGCAGTTCTTC	CASSLSSGRAGNEQFF
.	TRBV19	TRBJ1-1	.	TGTGCCAGCAGCCCGGGACCGGCTAAGAACACTGAAGCTTTCTTT	CASSPGPAKNTEAFF
.	TRBV29-1	TRBJ2-7	.	TGCAGCGTTGGGACAGTGACGAATCACGAGCAGTACTTC	CSVGTVTNHEQYF
.	TRBV6-5	TRBJ1-1	.	TGTGCCAGCCAGACCCCGGGAGAGACTGAAGCTTTCTTT	CASQTPGETEAFF
.	TRBV2	TRBJ2-3	.	TGTGCCAGCAGTCCTGGGACCATCACAGATACGCAGTATTTT	CASSPGTITDTQYF
.	TRBV28	TRBJ2-3	once	TGTGCCAGCAGTTTAGTGGTGCAGGCGGGACTTAGCACAGATACGCAGTATTTT	CASSLVVQAGLSTDTQYF
TRBD2	TRBV15	TRBJ2-7	.	TGTGCCACCAGCAGCCCTAGCGGAGCCTACGAGCAGTACTTC	CATSSPSGAYEQYF
.	TRBV11-1	TRBJ1-1	.	TGTGCCAGCAGTCCACAGGTTATGAACACTGAAGCTTTCTTT	CASSPQVMNTEAFF
.	TRBV21-1	TRBJ2-7	.	TGTGCCAGCAGCAAAGGTAGGGACACTACAGCCTACGAGCAGTACTTC	CASSKGRDTTAYEQYF
TRBD2	TRBV18	TRBJ2-7	few	TGTGCCAGCTCACCACCCCTAGCGGGACATAGCGAGCAGTACTTC	CASSPPLAGHSEQYF
TRBD1	TRBV2	TRBJ1-4	.	TGTGCCAGCAGTGATGGGACAGTAAATGAAAAACTGTTTTTT	CASSDGTVNEKLFF
TRBD1	TRBV19	TRBJ1-2	.	TGTGCCAGTAGAGAAACAGGGGACTATGGCTACACCTTC	CASRETGDYGYTF
TRBD2	TRBV9	TRBJ2-3	.	TGTGCCAGCAGCGACCCGACTAGCGGGAGCACAGATACGCAGTATTTT	CASSDPTSGSTDTQYF
.	TRBV6-1	TRBJ1-4	once	TGTGCCAGCAGTGAGCGACAGGCAACTAATGAAAAACTGTTTTTT	CASSERQATNEKLFF